One sample yielded the 20 T cell receptor beta chains listed below, sequenced in a study of blood T cell repertoires in COVID-19. Profiled with immunoSEQ multiplex PCR; TCRdb holds only in-frame clones, not every one. The repertoire holds roughly 120,000 clones, with 60% to 85% as singletons. Sequencing was carried out using peripheral blood. All receptors come from a man between 65 and 80 years old with acute or convalescent COVID-19.

The chain employs TRBV7-9 and TRBJ1-2; a weak D match, TRBD1 (6 bases). V lost 10 bases, J lost 5 bases, and 14 bases lay in between. From germline, CDR1 is SEHNR and CDR2 FQNEAQ (reference sequence). This CDR3 contains 12 residues. CDR3 DNA sequence: TGTGCCACGAGTGACACAGGGTATGGCTACACCTTC. This encodes CATSDTGYGYTF.

The genes are TRBV7-2 and TRBJ1-6; a weak D match, TRBD1 (5 bases). This CDR3 contains 14 residues. Germline V gene data show CDR1 as SGHTA and CDR2 as FQGNSA. Trimming removed 0 bases at V and 7 bases at J, with 7 bases between. CDR3 nucleotides: TGTGCCAGCAGCTTAGCGAAGGGGAATTCACCCCTCCACTTT. Its protein product is CASSLAKGNSPLHF.

The chain carries TRBV24-1 and TRBJ1-2; TRBD1 is a possible D gene (5 bases). Germline V gene lookup returns CDR1 KGHDR and CDR2 SFDVKD. This CDR3 contains 16 residues. Between the trimmed V and J ends, which lost 4 bases and 0 bases, there was a span of 14 bases. CDR3 sequence reads: CATSDRNRYTNYGYTF. CDR3 DNA: TGTGCCACCAGTGACCGTAACAGGTATACTAACTATGGCTACACCTTC.

In nucleotides, the CDR3 is TGTGCCAGCAGCGTACAGGATTCCCAAGAGACCCAGTACTTC. It translates to CASSVQDSQETQYF. The chain links TRBV9 to TRBJ2-5, with no clear D. Germline lookup yields CDR1 SGDLS and CDR2 YYNGEE. V lost 1 base to trimming and J lost 1 base, with 8 bases between them. This CDR3 has 14 residues.

The chain is built from TRBV20-1 and TRBJ2-1, with unresolved D. This CDR3 has 12 residues. V was clipped by 3 bases and J by 7 bases, with 10 bases between them. CDR1 and CDR2 (germline): DFQATT, SNEGSKA (reference sequence). CDR3 amino acids: CSASVSDNEQFF. CDR3 coding DNA: TGCAGTGCTAGTGTCTCAGATAATGAGCAGTTCTTC.

The V gene is TRBV6-5, the J gene TRBJ1-3, with D maybe TRBD1 (6 bases). Trimming removed 6 bases at V and 1 base at J, with 10 bases between. Germline-derived CDR1 and CDR2 are MNHEY and SVGAGI. The CDR3 extends over 14 amino acids. CDR3 DNA sequence: TGTGCCAGCAGACCACAGGGATCTGGAAACACCATATATTTT. It specifies CASRPQGSGNTIYF.

The genes are TRBV19 and TRBJ1-1; possibly TRBD1 for D (5 bases). The CDR3 is 14 amino acids. V lost 3 bases and J 1 base, leaving 9 bases between the germline ends. CDR1 is LNHDA and CDR2 is SQIVND in the germline V gene (reference sequence). The CDR3 coding sequence is TGTGCCAGTAGTATGCGCGGACAGAACACTGAAGCTTTCTTT. Its protein is CASSMRGQNTEAFF.

The rearrangement links TRBV27 to TRBJ1-2; D may be TRBD1 (5 bases). The CDR3 length is 15 residues. Germline CDR1 and CDR2: MNHEY and SMNVEV (reference sequence). Between the trimmed V and J ends, which lost 0 bases and 7 bases, there was a span of 15 bases. CDR3: CASSLSWQGITGYTF. CDR3 DNA sequence: TGTGCCAGCAGTTTATCGTGGCAGGGCATTACTGGCTACACCTTC.

The J gene is TRBJ1-5, the V gene TRBV30, with 11 bases matching TRBD1. Per germline, CDR1 GTSNPN and CDR2 SVGIG (reference sequence). This CDR3 contains 18 residues. After removal of 1 base from V and 0 bases from J, the junction contained 8 bases not matched to a gene. The CDR3 nucleotides are TGTGCCTGGAGTGCCGGGACAGGGGGGACATATAGCAATCAGCCCCAGCATTTT. This codes for CAWSAGTGGTYSNQPQHF. The full variable domain, rest sourced from reference TRBV30 and TRBJ1-5, is SQTIHQWPATLVQPVGSPLSLECTVEGTSNPNLYWYRQAAGRGLQLLFYSVGIGQISSEVPQNLSASRPQDRQFILSSKKLLLSDSGFYLCAWSAGTGGTYSNQPQHFGDGTRLSIL.

This chain uses TRBV15 with TRBJ2-7; 7 bases line up with TRBD1. With V trimmed by 0 bases and J by 3 bases, 5 bases remained unmatched. CDR3 size: 15 residues. Germline V CDR1 and CDR2: LNHNV, YYDKDF (reference sequence). The CDR3 protein is CATSREADRLYEQYF. CDR3 bases: TGTGCCACCAGCAGAGAGGCGGACAGGCTCTACGAGCAGTACTTC. The full variable domain, its missing parts supplied by reference TRBV15 and TRBJ2-7, is DAMVIQNPRYQVTQFGKPVTLSCSQTLNHNVMYWYQQKSSQAPKLLFHYYDKDFNNEADTPDNFQSRRPNTSFCFLDIRSPGLGDTAMYLCATSREADRLYEQYFGPGTRLTVT.

The chain couples TRBV10-3 to TRBJ2-1, with 7 bases identical to TRBD1. Germline assignment: CDR1 ENHRY and CDR2 SYGVKD. The CDR3 consists of 15 residues. With V trimmed by 3 bases and J by 8 bases, 10 bases remained unmatched. Here the CDR3 reads CAISDPSRQGDEQFF. DNA for the CDR3: TGTGCCATCAGTGACCCATCCCGACAGGGCGATGAGCAGTTCTTC.

This rearrangement joins TRBV12-3 or TRBV12-4 to TRBJ1-6; the D is unclear. With 2 bases removed from V and 11 bases from J, the gap between germline ends came to 10 bases. The CDR3 sequence is 13 residues long. Here the CDR3 reads CASSLSYQAPLHF. In DNA, the CDR3 is TGTGCCAGCAGTTTATCCTACCAGGCACCCCTCCACTTT.

The V call is TRBV27, the J call TRBJ2-5; D is perhaps TRBD2 (7 bases). This CDR3 has 15 amino acids. The germline CDR1 and CDR2 sequences are MNHEY and SMNVEV (reference sequence). V lost 4 bases to trimming and J lost 3 bases, with 15 bases between them. The CDR3 region has the DNA TGTGCCAGCAGTTCCTGGGGGGGGCGAGAAGAGACCCAGTACTTC. As protein: CASSSWGGREETQYF.

The CDR3 protein is CASSLFSGVYEQYF. The CDR3 nucleotides read TGTGCCAGCAGTTTATTTTCCGGGGTCTACGAGCAGTACTTC. V is TRBV28 and J is TRBJ2-7; tentative D call: TRBD2 (5 bases). V shed 1 base and J shed 3 bases, with 10 bases lying between them. This CDR3 has 14 amino acids. Germline CDR1 reads MDHEN; CDR2 reads SYDVKM.

The chain links TRBV6-1 to TRBJ2-3; 8 nucleotides agree with TRBD1. Trimming took 3 bases from V and 0 from J; bases not matched to a gene: 2. The CDR3 has 15 residues. Germline CDR1 reads MNHNS; CDR2 reads SASEGT. The chain's CDR3 is CASSDQGASTDTQYF. In DNA form, the CDR3 reads TGTGCCAGCAGTGATCAGGGGGCCAGCACAGATACGCAGTATTTT.

The rearrangement uses TRBV10-3 and TRBJ1-1; D call uncertain. Germline assignment: CDR1 ENHRY and CDR2 SYGVKD. V dropped 2 bases and J dropped 8 bases, with 6 bases sitting between them. The length of the CDR3 is 11 residues. Written as DNA, the CDR3 is TGTGCCATCAGTGAGCGAGGAGAAGCTTTCTTT. Translating it yields CAISERGEAFF.

CDR3 region: CASRNAGGNADTQYF. CDR3 bases: TGTGCCAGTAGGAACGCCGGGGGGAATGCAGATACGCAGTATTTT. This chain joins TRBV19 and TRBJ2-3, with 7 bases identical to TRBD2. Germline-derived CDR1 and CDR2 are LNHDA and SQIVND (reference sequence). The CDR3 is made up of 15 amino acids. The trim removed 6 bases at V and 4 bases at J, leaving 10 bases unmatched.

Written as DNA, the CDR3 is TGCGCCAGCAGCTTTGGTGGGGGCGAGAGAGGCTACACCTTC. Its protein is CASSFGGGERGYTF. The rearrangement joins TRBV5-1 to TRBJ1-2, with D possibly being TRBD1 (6 bases). This CDR3 region has 14 residues. Trimming removed 2 bases from V and 8 bases from J, with 16 bases in between. Germline V gives CDR1 SGHRS, CDR2 YFSETQ.

The chain recombines TRBV5-1 with TRBJ1-1; a possible D gene is TRBD1 (5 bases). CDR1 and CDR2 (germline): SGHRS, YFSETQ. Trimming removed 0 bases from V and 1 base from J, with 7 bases in between. This CDR3 comprises 14 residues. The CDR3 loop is CASSLEGQNTEAFF. The DNA of the CDR3 is TGCGCCAGCAGCTTGGAGGGGCAGAACACTGAAGCTTTCTTT.

CDR3 amino acids: CASSLGQGPGYTF. The CDR3 DNA is TGCGCCAGCAGCCTGGGACAGGGGCCCGGCTACACCTTC. The chain combines TRBV5-1 with TRBJ1-2; 10 positions agree with TRBD1. The germline V gene has CDR1 SGHRS and CDR2 YFSETQ. CDR3 size: 13 residues. Germline trimming cut 4 bases from V and 8 bases from J; bases unmatched to any gene: 5.